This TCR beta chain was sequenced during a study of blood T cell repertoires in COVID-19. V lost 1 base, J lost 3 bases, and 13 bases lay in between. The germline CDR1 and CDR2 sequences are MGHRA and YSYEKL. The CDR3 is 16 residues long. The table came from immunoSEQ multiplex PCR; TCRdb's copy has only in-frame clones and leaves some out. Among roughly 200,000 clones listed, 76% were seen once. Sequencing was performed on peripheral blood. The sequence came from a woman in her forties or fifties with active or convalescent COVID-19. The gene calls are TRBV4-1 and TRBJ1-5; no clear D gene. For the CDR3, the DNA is TGCGCCAGCAGCCAAGGAAGGGAGGCCCCCAATCAGCCCCAGCATTTT. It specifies CASSQGREAPNQPQHF.